This T cell receptor (beta chain) was retrieved from a study of beta chain features in type 1 diabetes. The overall study: Patients were similar to healthy donors in age and gender (as well as in cell yields).

Per the germline V gene, CDR1 is MDHEN and CDR2 is SYDVKM. Losses at the gene ends were 6 bases for V and 4 bases for J; bases not matched to a gene: 11. This CDR3 comprises 16 residues. General study results and limits: The naive, central memory and Treg TCRB repertoires showed an apparent similarity that was greater among patients than among healthy donors. Type 1 diabetes patients had TCRB CDR3s that were shorter (moderately but significantly so) in all four CD4+ subsets.

This clone was counted a single time. Antigen specificity is unknown. Reverse transcription of all isolated RNA meant that expressed TCRB transcripts were sequenced. Mean read depth for naive, central memory and regulatory T cell samples was approximately 3.57 million reads. Only in-frame clones appear in the TCRdb table, and some are missing; sequencing was by immunoSEQ multiplex PCR. The data show hundreds of thousands of clones, with about 29% seen just once and around 0.065% held by the top ten. V is TRBV28 and J is TRBJ1-2; 10 bases align to TRBD1. The sample comprised naive CD4+ T cells from blood. The sequence came from a man aged 18 to 30 in good health. The CDR3 reads CASRSPWTGGSYGYTF. The CDR3 DNA is TGTGCCAGCAGGTCTCCTTGGACAGGGGGGAGCTATGGCTACACCTTC.